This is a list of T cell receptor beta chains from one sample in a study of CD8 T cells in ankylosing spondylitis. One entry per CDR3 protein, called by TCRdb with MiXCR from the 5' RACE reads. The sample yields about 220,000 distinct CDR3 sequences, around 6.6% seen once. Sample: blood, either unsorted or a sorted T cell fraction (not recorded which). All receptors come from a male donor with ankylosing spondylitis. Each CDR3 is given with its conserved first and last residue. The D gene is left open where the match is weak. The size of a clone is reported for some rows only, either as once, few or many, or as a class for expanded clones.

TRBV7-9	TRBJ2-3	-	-	TGTGCCAGCAGCTTAGTTTCTACCACAGATACGCAGTATTTT	CASSLVSTTDTQYF
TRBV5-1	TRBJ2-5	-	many	TGCGCCAGCAGCACGGGGTCGGTGAAGGGACAAGAGACCCAGTACTTC	CASSTGSVKGQETQYF
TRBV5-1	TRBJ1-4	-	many	TGCGCCAGCAGCTTGGGACAGGAAGAGTGGGAAAAACTGTTTTTT	CASSLGQEEWEKLFF
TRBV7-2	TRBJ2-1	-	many	TGTGCCAGCAGTTCTCAACCGGGACTCCCGGGCAATGAGCAGTTCTTC	CASSSQPGLPGNEQFF
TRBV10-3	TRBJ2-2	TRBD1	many	TGTGCCATCAGTGCAACTACAGGGGTCACCGGGGAGCTGTTTTTT	CAISATTGVTGELFF
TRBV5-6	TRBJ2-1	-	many	TGTGCCAGCAGCTTGGACGCAGGCGGTGAGCAGTTCTTC	CASSLDAGGEQFF
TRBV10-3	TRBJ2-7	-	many	TGTGCCACCAGCCTTGACGGTTCCTACGAGCAGTACTTC	CATSLDGSYEQYF
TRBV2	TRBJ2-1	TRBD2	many	TGTGCCAGTAGCGGGACTAGCGGGAGGGAGTACAATGAGCAGTTCTTC	CASSGTSGREYNEQFF
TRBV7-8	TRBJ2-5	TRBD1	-	TGTGCCAGCAGCTTTGGGACTGGACAGGGGTTTCAAGAGACCCAGTACTTC	CASSFGTGQGFQETQYF
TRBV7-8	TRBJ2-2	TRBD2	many	TGTGCCAGCAGCTTAGTGGGGGAGGGGACCGGGGAGCTGTTTTTT	CASSLVGEGTGELFF
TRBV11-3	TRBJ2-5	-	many	TGTGCCAGCAGCTTGGTTTTTGCGGGATGGTTCGAGACCCAGTACTTC	CASSLVFAGWFETQYF
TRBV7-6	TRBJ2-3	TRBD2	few	TGTGCCAGCAGCTATCTCGGAGGGAGGGCCAAAGATACGCAGTATTTT	CASSYLGGRAKDTQYF
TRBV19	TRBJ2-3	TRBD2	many	TGTGCCAGTAGAACCGGGACTAGGTCTTCTAGCACAGATACGCAGTATTTT	CASRTGTRSSSTDTQYF
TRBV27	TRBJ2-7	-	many	TGTGCCAGCAGTTCATTCGGACAGCCTTACGAGCAGTACTTC	CASSSFGQPYEQYF
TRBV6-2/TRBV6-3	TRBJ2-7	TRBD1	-	TGTGCCAGCAGTTACAACCGGGACAGGGGCGGAGGCTACGAGCAGTACTTC	CASSYNRDRGGGYEQYF
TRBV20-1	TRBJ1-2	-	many	TGCAGTGCTAGAGATCTCTTCGGAACAGGGAACTATGGCTACACCTTC	CSARDLFGTGNYGYTF
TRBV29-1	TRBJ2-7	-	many	TGCAGCGTTGAGATGACTCCCACCGCCTACGAGCAGTACTTC	CSVEMTPTAYEQYF
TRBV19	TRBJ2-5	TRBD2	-	TGTGCCAGTAGTATAGATCCCTTCAGCGGGGTACAGGCCCAGTACTTC	CASSIDPFSGVQAQYF
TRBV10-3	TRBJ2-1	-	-	TGTGCCATCAGTGCCGGGAATGAGCAGTTCTTC	CAISAGNEQFF
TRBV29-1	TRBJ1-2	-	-	TGCAGCGTTGAGGGGGACACCACCTATGGCTACACCTTC	CSVEGDTTYGYTF
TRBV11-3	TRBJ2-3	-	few	TGTGCCAGCAGCTGGAAACATGCCACAGATACGCAGTATTTT	CASSWKHATDTQYF
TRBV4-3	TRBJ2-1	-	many	TGCGCCAGCAGCGCCGGGGCCGAGACGTCCTACAATGAGCAGTTCTTC	CASSAGAETSYNEQFF
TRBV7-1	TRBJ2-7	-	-	TGTGCTAGCAGCATGACTAGTGGGTACGAGCAGTACTTC	CASSMTSGYEQYF
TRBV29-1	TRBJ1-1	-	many	TGCAGCGTTGAAAATGCGAGGGTTGAAGCTTTCTTT	CSVENARVEAFF
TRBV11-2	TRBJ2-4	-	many	TGTGCCAGCGGAAAGCAAGCCAAAAACATTCAGTACTTC	CASGKQAKNIQYF
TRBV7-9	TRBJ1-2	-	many	TGTGCCAGCAGCACATCGATCTTCGGGGGCTACACCTTC	CASSTSIFGGYTF
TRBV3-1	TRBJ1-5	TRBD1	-	TGTGCCAGCAGCCGAGGGACAGGGGACAATCAGCCCCAGCATTTT	CASSRGTGDNQPQHF
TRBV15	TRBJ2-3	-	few	TGTGCCACCAGCAGACTGGGGTCCCGAGCGACAGATACGCAGTATTTT	CATSRLGSRATDTQYF
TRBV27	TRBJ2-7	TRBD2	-	TGTGCCAGTAGACCGGGGGGACCCGACTACGAGCAGTACTTC	CASRPGGPDYEQYF
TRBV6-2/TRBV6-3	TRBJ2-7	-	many	TGTGCCAGCAGACAGACTTCGGGACTTCGCGAGCAGTACTTC	CASRQTSGLREQYF
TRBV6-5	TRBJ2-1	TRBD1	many	TGTGCCAGCAGTTCGGACAGGGAGACCCTCTACAATGAGCAGTTCTTC	CASSSDRETLYNEQFF
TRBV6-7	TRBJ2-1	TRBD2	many	TGTGCCAGCAGTTACCTCACTACGCCGGGACTAGCCCACAATGAGCAGTTCTTC	CASSYLTTPGLAHNEQFF
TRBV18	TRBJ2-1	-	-	TGTGCCAGCTCCACCCAGTCGCACGGGAGCTCCTACAATGAGCAGTTCTTC	CASSTQSHGSSYNEQFF
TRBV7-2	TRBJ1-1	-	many	TGTATAACAACAATGAACACTGAAGCTTTCTTT	CITTMNTEAFF
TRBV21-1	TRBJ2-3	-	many	TGTGCCAGCAGCGATCGAACCCGGGACAGGGGTACGGATACGCAGTATTTT	CASSDRTRDRGTDTQYF
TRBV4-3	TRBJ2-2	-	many	TGCGCCAGCAGCCAGGGGGCTTACGCTACCACCGGGGAGCTGTTTTTT	CASSQGAYATTGELFF
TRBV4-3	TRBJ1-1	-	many	TGCGCCAGCAGCCAAGAATGGGGAGGGAACACTGAAGCTTTCTTT	CASSQEWGGNTEAFF
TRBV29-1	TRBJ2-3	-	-	TGCAGCGATACCGAGGGAGGTACGCAGTATTTT	CSDTEGGTQYF
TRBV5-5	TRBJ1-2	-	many	TGTGCCAGCAGCTTTATCTCGGGGACATATGGCTACACCTTC	CASSFISGTYGYTF
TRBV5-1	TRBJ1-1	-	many	TGCGCCAGCAGCTTGGCCACGGGGGGCCAGAAGAACACTGAAGCTTTCTTT	CASSLATGGQKNTEAFF
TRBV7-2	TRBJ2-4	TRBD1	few	TGTGCCAGCAGCTTAGCTAGGACAGGGTTCGAGCGAGCCAAAAACATTCAGTACTTC	CASSLARTGFERAKNIQYF
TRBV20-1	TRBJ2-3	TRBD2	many	TGCAGTGCTAGAGAAGGGGCGGGAGGCCTAAGAGATACGCAGTATTTT	CSAREGAGGLRDTQYF
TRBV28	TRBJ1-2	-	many	TGTGCCAGCAGTTTACCCATCGGGGCTAACTATGGCTACACCTTC	CASSLPIGANYGYTF
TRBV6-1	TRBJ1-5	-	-	TGTGCCAGCGAAGGCAGGACTGGCAATCAGCCCCAGCATTTT	CASEGRTGNQPQHF
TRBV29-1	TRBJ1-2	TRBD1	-	TGCAGCGTTGCACCGACAGGGGCTTACTATGGCTACACCTTC	CSVAPTGAYYGYTF
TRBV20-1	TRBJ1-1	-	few	TGCAGTGCTAGAGATTCACGAATCACTGAAGCTTTCTTT	CSARDSRITEAFF
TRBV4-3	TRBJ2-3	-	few	TGCGCCAGCAGCAGCTCTAGGGGGGGGCTGGATACGCAGTATTTT	CASSSSRGGLDTQYF
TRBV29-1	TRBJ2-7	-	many	TGCAGCGTTGGGGGGGCCGAGCAGTACTTC	CSVGGAEQYF
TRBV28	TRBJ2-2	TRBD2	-	TGTGCCAGCATTGCGGGGTCAGCGGGAGGTCCCGGGGAGCTGTTTTTT	CASIAGSAGGPGELFF
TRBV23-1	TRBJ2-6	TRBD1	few	TGCGCCAGCAGTCAATGTTCGGGACAGGTGTTTTCTGGGGCCAACGTCCTGACTTTC	CASSQCSGQVFSGANVLTF
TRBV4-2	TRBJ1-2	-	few	TGTGCCAGCAGCCAAGTAGGACGGTACTATGGCTACACCTTC	CASSQVGRYYGYTF